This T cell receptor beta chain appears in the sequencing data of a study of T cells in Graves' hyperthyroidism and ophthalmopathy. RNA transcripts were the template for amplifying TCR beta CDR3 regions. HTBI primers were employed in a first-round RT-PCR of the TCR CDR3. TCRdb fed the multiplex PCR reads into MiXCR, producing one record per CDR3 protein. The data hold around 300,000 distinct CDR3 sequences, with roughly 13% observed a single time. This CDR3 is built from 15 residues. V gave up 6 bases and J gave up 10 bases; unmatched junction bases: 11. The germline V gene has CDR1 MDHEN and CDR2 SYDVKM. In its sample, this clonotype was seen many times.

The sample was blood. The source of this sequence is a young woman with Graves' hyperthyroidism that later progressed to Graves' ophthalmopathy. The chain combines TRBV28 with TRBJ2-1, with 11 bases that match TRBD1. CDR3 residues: CASRGGQGAVREQFF. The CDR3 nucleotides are TGTGCCAGCAGGGGAGGACAGGGGGCTGTACGGGAGCAGTTCTTC.